This TCR beta chain was documented in a study of shared clonotypes between healthy human individuals (dated by TCRdb to 2018 to 2021). With respect to the entire study: A couple of women and a few men aged 18 to 49 years were included in the cohort. Each donor's leukapheresis produced roughly between roughly 0.85 and 10 billion PBMCs. To estimate repertoire size and how much clonotypes are shared between individuals, the study performed deep sequencing of blood TCR repertoires from five healthy adults. To increase sequencing depth and limit assay-specific biases, different laboratories used diverse techniques to prepare libraries and sequence TCR repertoires. Per donor, three plates each were used for CD4 naive and CD4 memory, two for CD8 naive, and one for CD8 memory.

V ends up 0 bases short and J 1 base short, with an unmatched junction base count of 2. Reading the germline V gene (reference sequence) gives CDR1 SEHNR and CDR2 FQNEAQ. The CDR3 contains 15 residues, cysteine and phenylalanine counted. Left in the record is the CDR3 DNA by itself, 45 bases read in frame from the first base. Healthy HIV-negative adults with no recently reported acute infections or vaccinations were included as donors. Every donor was a Caucasian adult living in Nashville, Tennessee, USA. CD4+ T cells were enriched by magnetic negative selection, after which naive cells were positively selected on CD45RA and the negative fraction was taken as the memory subset. Blood was obtained by leukapheresis, after which PBMCs were separated by Ficoll-Histopaque density gradient centrifugation and cryopreserved in liquid nitrogen vapor phase. Analytical flow cytometry was used to check the purity and quantity of every magnetically sorted T cell population. From each sorted fraction, genomic DNA was isolated and quantified by UV absorbance on a Nanodrop 2000c.

Overall study outcomes, separate from this receptor: Even with the large sequencing depth, rarefaction of the sorted-subset datasets indicated that sequencing was incomplete. Sampling was restricted to blood, and TCR repertoires in tissues likely differ from the TCR repertoires found in blood. Compared with non-shared clonotypes, clonotypes shared by all four sorted-subset donors had higher generation probabilities. The genetic and exposure-history diversity represented was limited by the small number of donors. Larger estimated clonotype richness was generally found for naive subsets than for memory subsets. Pairwise subsampling indicated that sequencing depth was expected to affect the degree of clonotype sharing among donors. When several donors were compared, the shared fraction of clonotypes was about 5% for naive CD4, more than 3% for naive CD8, roughly 2.5% for memory CD4, and roughly 0.4% for memory CD8.

As regards this clone: The antigen it binds to is not known. No per-base quality is available; no much larger clone lies one base away.

Using the deep immunoSEQ assay, TCR CDR3 regions were amplified from genomic DNA by multiplex PCR. For each cell subset, the extracted genomic DNA was distributed evenly across all wells of several immunoSEQ 96-well plates, and each plate served as one replicate. Each replicate PCR for sorted subsets received approximately 220 ng genomic DNA, equal to about 30,000 T cell genomes. The purified libraries were quantified using a Qubit 3.0 fluorometer, sized with a Bioanalyzer 2100, and then quantified again using the KAPA Library Quantification kit. Every immunoSEQ 96-well plate was sequenced on a separate single-read 150-cycle Illumina NextSeq 550 flow cell. In the source study's methods: Because the immunoSEQ output included only junctional sequences and no quality scores, the filtering could not be the same as the filtering used for full-length reads. Sequences were annotated with PyIR, a Python wrapper for IgBLAST v1.9, using IMGT germline references to assign V/J genes and CDR3. Reads with weak V/J assignments (E-value above 1e-6), missing CDR3, stop codons, out-of-frame junctions, or ambiguous translated residues were removed. V3J clonotypes were defined as sequences sharing an identical inferred V gene, J gene, and CDR3 amino acid sequence. Percentage overlap between repertoires was calculated by dividing the number of shared unique clonotypes by the size of the smaller repertoire. RTK rarefaction, the Chao1 estimator, and Recon v2.1 estimates of unobserved clonotypes were used to assess repertoire richness. Generation probabilities were computed with OLGA for all TCRbeta clonotypes obtained by the gDNA method from several donors. TCRdb mirrors the immuneACCESS table, restricted to in-frame sequences. Some clones are absent from its copies; in checked studies, under half trace to an unresolved V gene, and the reason for the others is unknown. V and J calls and clone size are given by that table; D and trimming were obtained from the DNA. In all, the sample holds some 2,000,000 clones, and roughly 95% of those were seen once. More than 0.1% of the sample rests with the top ten.

The sequence was collected from a man aged 18 to 29 in good health. The sequenced sample was naive CD4+ T cells sorted from blood. In light of the paper, this sample's cell subset or site label describes: CD45RA+ positively selected. This chain joins TRBV7-9 to TRBJ2-5; the junction holds 7 bases that match TRBD2. CDR3 loop: CASSLAGTTQETQYF. The DNA sequence is as follows: TGTGCCAGCAGCTTAGCCGGGACTACCCAAGAGACCCAGTACTTC.